This TCR beta chain was identified during a study of shared clonotypes between healthy human individuals. Sequencing used immunoSEQ multiplex PCR; TCRdb keeps in-frame clones, though not all of them. The table shows about 2.4 million clones, with about 92% occurring only once. Germline V gene sequence: CDR1 SGDLS, CDR2 YYNGEE. The CDR3 contains 13 residues. V lost 3 bases and J 7 bases, leaving 11 bases between the germline ends. The source material was naive CD4+ T cells sorted from blood. The subset is: CD45RA+ positively selected. This TCR derives from a man in his late teens or twenties in good health. V gene TRBV9 combines with J gene TRBJ1-5; weak D call: TRBD1 (5 bases). The CDR3 loop reads CASSGDLGQPQHF. The DNA for the CDR3 is TGTGCCAGCAGCGGGGACTTAGGGCAGCCCCAGCATTTT.